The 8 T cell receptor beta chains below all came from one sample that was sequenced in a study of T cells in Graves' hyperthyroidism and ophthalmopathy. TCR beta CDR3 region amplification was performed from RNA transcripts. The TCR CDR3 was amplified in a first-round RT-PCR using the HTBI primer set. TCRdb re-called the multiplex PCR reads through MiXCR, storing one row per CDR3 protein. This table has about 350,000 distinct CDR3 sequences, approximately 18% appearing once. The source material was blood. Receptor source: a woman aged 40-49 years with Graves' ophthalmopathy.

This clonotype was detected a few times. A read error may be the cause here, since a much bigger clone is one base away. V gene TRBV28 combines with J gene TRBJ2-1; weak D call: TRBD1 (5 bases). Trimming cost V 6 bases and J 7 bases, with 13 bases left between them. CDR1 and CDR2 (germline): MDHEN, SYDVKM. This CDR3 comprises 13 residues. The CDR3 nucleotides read TGTGCCAGCAGGAAAACCAGGACAAATGAGCAGTTCTTC. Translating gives CASRKTRTNEQFF.

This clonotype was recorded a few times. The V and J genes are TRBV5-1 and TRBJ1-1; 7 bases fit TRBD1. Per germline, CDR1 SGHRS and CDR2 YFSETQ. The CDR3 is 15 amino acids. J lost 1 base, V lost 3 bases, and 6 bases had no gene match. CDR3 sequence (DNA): TGCGCCAGCAGCTATTTCGACAGGGCGAACACTGAAGCTTTCTTT. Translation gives CASSYFDRANTEAFF.

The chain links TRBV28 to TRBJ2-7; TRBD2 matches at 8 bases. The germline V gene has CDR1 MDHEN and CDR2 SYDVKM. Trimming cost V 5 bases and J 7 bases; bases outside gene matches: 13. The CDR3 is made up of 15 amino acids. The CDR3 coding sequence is TGTGCCAGCAGTGTATTAGCGGGGACTATAGGAGAGCAGTACTTC. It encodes CASSVLAGTIGEQYF.

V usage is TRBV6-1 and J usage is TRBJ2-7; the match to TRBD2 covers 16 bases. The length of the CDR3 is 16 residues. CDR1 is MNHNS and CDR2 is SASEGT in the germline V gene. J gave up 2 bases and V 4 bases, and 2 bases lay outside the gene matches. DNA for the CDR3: TGTGCCAGCAGTGCGGGACTAGCGGGAGGGGCCTACGAGCAGTACTTC. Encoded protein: CASSAGLAGGAYEQYF.

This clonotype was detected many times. The CDR3 region is CASSLDLSGRGYEQYF. CDR3 DNA: TGCGCCAGCAGCTTGGACCTTAGCGGGAGGGGTTACGAGCAGTACTTC. This chain joins TRBV5-1 and TRBJ2-7, with TRBD2 matching 11 bases. CDR3 length: 16 amino acids. CDR1 is SGHRS and CDR2 is YFSETQ in the germline V gene. V lost 0 bases to trimming and J lost 4 bases; unmatched junction nucleotides: 6.

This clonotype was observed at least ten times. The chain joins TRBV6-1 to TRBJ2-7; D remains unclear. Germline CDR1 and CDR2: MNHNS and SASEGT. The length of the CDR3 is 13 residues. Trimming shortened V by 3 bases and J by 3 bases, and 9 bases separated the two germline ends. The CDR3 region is CASSDGSLYEQYF. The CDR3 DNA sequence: TGTGCCAGCAGTGACGGGTCCCTCTACGAGCAGTACTTC.

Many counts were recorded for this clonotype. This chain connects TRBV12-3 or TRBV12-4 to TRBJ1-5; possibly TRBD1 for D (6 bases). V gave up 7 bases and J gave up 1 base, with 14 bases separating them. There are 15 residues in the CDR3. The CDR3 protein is CASTGAGGSNQPQHF. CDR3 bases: TGTGCCAGCACAGGAGCCGGGGGCAGCAATCAGCCCCAGCATTTT.

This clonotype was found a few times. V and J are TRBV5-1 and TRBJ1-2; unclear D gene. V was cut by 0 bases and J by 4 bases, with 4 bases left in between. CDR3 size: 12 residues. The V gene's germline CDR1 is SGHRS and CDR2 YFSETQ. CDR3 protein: CASSLEGYGYTF. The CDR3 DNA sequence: TGCGCCAGCAGCTTGGAAGGCTATGGCTACACCTTC.